This T cell receptor beta chain was observed in a study of T-cell reconstitution after alpha-beta-depleted transplantation in children (dated by TCRdb to 2016 to 2017). Regarding the study in general: T-cell immune reconstitution after TCRalphabeta/CD19-depleted allogeneic hematopoietic cell transplantation in children was quantitatively tracked in the study by means of TCR repertoire profiling.

The receptor library was made with PCR. Sequencing took place on an Illumina HiSeq 2500. TCR library preparation used molecular barcoding, with unique molecular identifiers applied to normalize quantification of the TCRbeta repertoire. In-frame beta chains were kept once TCRdb had trimmed the public reads at Q25 with fastp and called clones with MiXCR. Identical CDR3 protein sequences are pooled into one entry, listed with their most common genes and DNA. This sample is represented by about 240,000 distinct CDR3 sequences; 12% of them were singletons. The ten biggest clones cover approximately 2.4% of the sample. There are a few counts of this clonotype. The antigen this receptor binds is unknown. Base quality data are lacking; no much larger clone is found one base away. Measured from the cysteine to the phenylalanine, the CDR3 is 13 residues long. Kept here is only the CDR3 DNA, which spans 39 bases and is read in frame from base 1. The junction shows trimming of 9 bases on V and 6 bases on J, plus 17 bases between the germline ends. The germline V gene encodes CDR1 LNHDA and CDR2 SQIVND (reference sequence).

This sequence uses TRBV19 and TRBJ1-1, with a weak D call of TRBD1 (6 bases match). The sequences come from PBMCs from the stem cell graft donor, collected from the stem cell graft. This receptor was taken from a human donor who donated a stem cell graft to a child with acute lymphoblastic leukemia. At the DNA level, the sequence is TGTGCCAGCGGAGGGGGGGCGACTCCTGAAGCTTTCTTT. It translates as CASGGGATPEAFF.